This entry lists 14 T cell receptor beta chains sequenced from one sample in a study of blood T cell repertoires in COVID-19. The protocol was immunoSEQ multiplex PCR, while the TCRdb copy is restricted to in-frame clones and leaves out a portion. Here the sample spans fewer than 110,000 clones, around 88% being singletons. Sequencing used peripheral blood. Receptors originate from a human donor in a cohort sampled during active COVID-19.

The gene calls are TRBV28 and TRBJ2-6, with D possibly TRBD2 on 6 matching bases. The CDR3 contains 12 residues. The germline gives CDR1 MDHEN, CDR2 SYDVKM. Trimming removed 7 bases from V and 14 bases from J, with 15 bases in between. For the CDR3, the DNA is TGTGCCAGCAATACGGAGGGACGGATCCTGACTTTC. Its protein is CASNTEGRILTF. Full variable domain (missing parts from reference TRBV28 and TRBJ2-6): DVKVTQSSRYLVKRTGEKVFLECVQDMDHENMFWYRQDPGLGLRLIYFSYDVKMKEKGDIPEGYSVSREKKERFSLILESASTNQTSMYLCASNTEGRILTFGAGSRLTVL.

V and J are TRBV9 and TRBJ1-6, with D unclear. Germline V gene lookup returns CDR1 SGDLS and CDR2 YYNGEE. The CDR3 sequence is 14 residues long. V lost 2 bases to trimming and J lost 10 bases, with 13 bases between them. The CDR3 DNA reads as TGTGCCAGCAGCGTGAGGGAATTGGGATCACCCCTCCACTTT. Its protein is CASSVRELGSPLHF.

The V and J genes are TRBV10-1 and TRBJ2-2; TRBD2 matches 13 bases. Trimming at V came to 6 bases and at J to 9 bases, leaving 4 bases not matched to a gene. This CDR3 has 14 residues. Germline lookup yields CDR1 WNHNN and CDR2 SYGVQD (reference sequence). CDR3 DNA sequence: TGCGCCAGCAGAGGACTAGCGGGGGTGAGGGAGCTGTTTTTT. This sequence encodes CASRGLAGVRELFF.

The CDR3 nucleotides read TGTGCCAGCAGTAGGACAGGGTATGACGAGCAGTACTTC. This encodes CASSRTGYDEQYF. The rearrangement links TRBV7-9 to TRBJ2-7; 8 nucleotides align to TRBD1. The CDR3 extends over 13 amino acids. The V and J ends lost 6 bases and 5 bases, in that order; junction bases with no gene match: 6. Germline V gene data show CDR1 as SEHNR and CDR2 as FQNEAQ (reference sequence).

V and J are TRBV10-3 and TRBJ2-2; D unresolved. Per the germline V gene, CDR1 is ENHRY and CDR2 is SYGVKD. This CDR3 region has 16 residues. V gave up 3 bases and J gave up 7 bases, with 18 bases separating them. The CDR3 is CAISEDGGAAIGELFF. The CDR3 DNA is TGTGCCATCAGTGAAGACGGTGGAGCAGCAATCGGGGAGCTGTTTTTT.

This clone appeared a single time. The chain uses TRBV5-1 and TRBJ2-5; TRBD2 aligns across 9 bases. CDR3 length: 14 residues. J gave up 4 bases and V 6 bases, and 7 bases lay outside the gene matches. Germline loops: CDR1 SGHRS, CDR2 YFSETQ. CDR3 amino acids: CASTSGRRLETQYF. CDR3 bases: TGCGCCAGCACCAGCGGGAGGAGGTTAGAGACCCAGTACTTC.

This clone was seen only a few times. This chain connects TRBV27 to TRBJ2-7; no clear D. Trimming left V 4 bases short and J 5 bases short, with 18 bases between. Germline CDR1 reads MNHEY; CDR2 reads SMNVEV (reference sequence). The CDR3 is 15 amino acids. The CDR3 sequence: CASSYSARSRHEQYF. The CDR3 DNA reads TGTGCCAGCAGTTATAGTGCGAGGTCACGACACGAGCAGTACTTC.

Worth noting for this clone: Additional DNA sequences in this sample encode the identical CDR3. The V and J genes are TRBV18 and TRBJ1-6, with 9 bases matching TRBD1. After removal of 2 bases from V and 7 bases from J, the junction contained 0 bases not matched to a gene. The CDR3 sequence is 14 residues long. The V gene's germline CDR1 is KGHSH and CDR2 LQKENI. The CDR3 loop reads CASSPTGGNSPLHF. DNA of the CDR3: TGTGCCAGCTCACCAACAGGGGGCAATTCACCCCTCCACTTT.

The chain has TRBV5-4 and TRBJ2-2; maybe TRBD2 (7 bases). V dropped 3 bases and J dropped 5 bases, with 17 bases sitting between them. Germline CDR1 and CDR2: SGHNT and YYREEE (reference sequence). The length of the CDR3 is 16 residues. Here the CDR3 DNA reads TGTGCCAGCAGCTCACTGGGGGGGCTAACGACCGGGGAGCTGTTTTTT. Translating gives CASSSLGGLTTGELFF.

CDR3 in DNA: TGTGCCAGCAGTTCCAACGACAGGCGAGGAGCTTTCTTT. It codes for CASSSNDRRGAFF. The J gene is TRBJ1-1, the V gene TRBV6-5, with D possibly TRBD1 on 6 matching bases. The CDR3 covers 13 residues. CDR1 MNHEY and CDR2 SVGAGI come from the germline V gene. V was pared by 4 bases and J by 10 bases, with 16 bases between.

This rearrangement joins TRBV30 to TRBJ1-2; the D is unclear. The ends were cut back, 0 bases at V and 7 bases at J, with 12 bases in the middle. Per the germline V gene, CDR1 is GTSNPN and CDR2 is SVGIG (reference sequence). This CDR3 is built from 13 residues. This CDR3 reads CAWSVRGVGGYTF. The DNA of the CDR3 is TGTGCCTGGAGTGTACGGGGTGTGGGTGGCTACACCTTC.

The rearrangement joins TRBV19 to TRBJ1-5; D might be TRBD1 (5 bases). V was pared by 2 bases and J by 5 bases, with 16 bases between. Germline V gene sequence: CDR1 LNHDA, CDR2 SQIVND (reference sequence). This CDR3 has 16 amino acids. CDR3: CASSILTGTGDQPQHF. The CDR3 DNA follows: TGTGCCAGTAGTATATTGACGGGGACTGGCGATCAGCCCCAGCATTTT. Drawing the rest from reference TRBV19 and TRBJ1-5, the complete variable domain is DGGITQSPKYLFRKEGQNVTLSCEQNLNHDAMYWYRQDPGQGLRLIYYSQIVNDFQKGDIAEGYSVSREKKESFPLTVTSAQKNPTAFYLCASSILTGTGDQPQHFGDGTRLSIL.

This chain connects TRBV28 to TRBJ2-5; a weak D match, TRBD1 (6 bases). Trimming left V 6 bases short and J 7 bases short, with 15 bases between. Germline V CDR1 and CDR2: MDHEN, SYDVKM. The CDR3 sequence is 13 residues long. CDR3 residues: CASSPDRIRTQYF. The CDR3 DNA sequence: TGTGCCAGCAGCCCAGACAGGATTCGGACCCAGTACTTC.

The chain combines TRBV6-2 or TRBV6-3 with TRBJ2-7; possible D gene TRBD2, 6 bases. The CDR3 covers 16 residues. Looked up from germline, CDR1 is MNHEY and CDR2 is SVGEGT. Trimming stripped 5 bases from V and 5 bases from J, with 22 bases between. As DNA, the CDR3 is TGTGCCAGCAGTCCGTTTTCCGGGAGCTTAAAGAACGAGCAGTACTTC. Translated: CASSPFSGSLKNEQYF.